This TCR beta chain was documented in a study of T cell repertoires in cytomegalovirus infection. Study in general: Well-studied HLA-B-restricted epitopes and recently identified HLA-C-restricted epitopes of CMV were both used in the study.

TCRdb recomputed calls from the reads with MiXCR, one row per CDR3 protein. The sample lists 43,000 or so distinct CDR3 sequences, about a fifth seen once, with less than 70% in the top ten. Regarding the study as a whole: Cumulative public TCR beta family frequency identified CMV carriers with the relevant HLA.

Looked up from germline, CDR1 is MDHEN and CDR2 is SYDVKM. This CDR3 has 15 amino acids. Trimming shortened V by 0 bases and J by 6 bases, and 13 bases separated the two germline ends. This clonotype appeared many times. The target antigen is unknown. The V gene is TRBV28, the J gene TRBJ2-3; maybe TRBD2 (6 bases). The sequenced sample was CD8+ T cells from cultured PBMCs, obtained from culture after CMV antigen stimulation. This clonotype was sampled from a human donor in good health (CMV status not recorded). Some clones in this sample may be carry-over from other donors' samples. CDR3 DNA: TGTGCCAGCAGTTTATGGACAGCTGGGAGGGATACGCAGTATTTT. It translates to CASSLWTAGRDTQYF.